This T cell receptor (beta chain) was identified during a study of cytomegalovirus exposure and HLA in healthy donors. The study's findings and limits: Immune exposure information available was restricted to CMV serostatus.

The PCR ran on 60 Vbeta and 13 Jbeta primers. Repertoires were generated with immunoSEQ multiplex PCR, while TCRdb's copy carries only in-frame clones and drops some. This sample yields 160,000 or so clones, of which 80% are seen a single time; 9.7% belongs to the top ten. This clone has a single count. Its antigen is currently unknown. Sequencing was performed on PBMCs. This clonotype was obtained from a man between 18 and 29 years old in good health and CMV-seropositive.

CDR3 amino acids: CASSFSGEQYF. CDR3 DNA: TGTGCCAGCAGTTTTAGCGGCGAGCAGTACTTC. The chain employs TRBV27 and TRBJ2-7; weak D call: TRBD2 (6 bases). Trimming stripped 3 bases from V and 6 bases from J, with 6 bases between. Germline CDR1 reads MNHEY; CDR2 reads SMNVEV (reference sequence). The CDR3 totals 11 residues.